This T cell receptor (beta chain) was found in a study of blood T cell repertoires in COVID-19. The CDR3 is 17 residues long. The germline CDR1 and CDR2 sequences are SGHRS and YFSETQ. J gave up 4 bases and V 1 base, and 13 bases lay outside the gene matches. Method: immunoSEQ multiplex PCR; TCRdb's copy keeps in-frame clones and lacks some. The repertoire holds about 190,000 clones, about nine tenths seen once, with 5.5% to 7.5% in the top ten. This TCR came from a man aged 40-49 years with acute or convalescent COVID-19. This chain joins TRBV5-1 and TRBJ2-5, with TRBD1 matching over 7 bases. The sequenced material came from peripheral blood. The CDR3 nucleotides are TGCGCCAGCAGCTTGCGGCAGGGGGTCTGGCAAGGAGAGACCCAGTACTTC. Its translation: CASSLRQGVWQGETQYF.